The 17 T cell receptor beta chains listed next were all sequenced from one sample in a study of blood T cell repertoires in COVID-19 (TCRdb year 2020). The method behind the library was the immunoSEQ multiplex PCR assay. This immuneACCESS table, as held by TCRdb, lists in-frame sequences with V and J called but not all clones. Of the missing ones, under half trace to an unresolved V gene in checked studies; the others have no known cause. This sample comprises 150,000 to 200,000 clones, roughly 84% of them detected only once. 10% to 13% of the sample belongs to the ten largest clones. Source material: peripheral blood. Receptor source: a woman of 80 years or more with active or convalescent COVID-19.

The chain is built from TRBV6-5 and TRBJ1-6; D is undetermined. Trimming shortened V by 8 bases and J by 4 bases, and 9 bases separated the two germline ends. CDR3 length equals 13 residues. From germline, CDR1 is MNHEY and CDR2 SVGAGI. CDR3 residues: CASEESYNSPLHF. In DNA form, the CDR3 reads TGTGCCAGCGAGGAATCTTATAATTCACCCCTCCACTTT.

This chain connects TRBV6-6 to TRBJ1-6; 11 bases line up with TRBD1. CDR3 length: 17 amino acids. Germline CDR1 is MNHNY and CDR2 is SVGAGI (reference sequence). Unmatched junction bases numbered 11, after V lost 6 bases and J lost 7 bases. The CDR3 region is CASRRGQGARGNSPLHF. The CDR3 DNA sequence: TGTGCCAGCAGGCGAGGACAGGGGGCTCGGGGCAATTCACCCCTCCACTTT.

The J gene is TRBJ2-1, the V gene TRBV28, with 9 bases matching TRBD1. With V trimmed by 7 bases and J by 8 bases, 12 bases remained unmatched. Germline V CDR1 and CDR2: MDHEN, SYDVKM. CDR3 size: 15 residues. The CDR3 coding sequence is TGTGCCAGCACCCCCCCCGGGACAGGGCTGGATGAGCAGTTCTTC. It translates to CASTPPGTGLDEQFF.

The chain combines TRBV5-1 with TRBJ1-4; 9 positions match TRBD1. The J segment lost 3 bases and the V segment lost 3 bases, leaving 9 bases of the junction unmatched. Germline V gene data show CDR1 as SGHRS and CDR2 as YFSETQ. The CDR3 loop spans 17 amino acids. The CDR3 is CASSSLPRQGANEKLFF. In nucleotides, the CDR3 is TGCGCCAGCAGCTCCCTTCCCCGACAGGGGGCTAATGAAAAACTGTTTTTT.

J is TRBJ2-5 and V is TRBV9, with 7 bases that match TRBD2. CDR1 and CDR2 from the germline V gene are SGDLS and YYNGEE. The CDR3 length is 14 residues. V trimming: 0 bases; J trimming: 5 bases; junction bases outside the gene matches: 4. CDR3 protein: CASSVEGGRETQYF. The CDR3 DNA follows: TGTGCCAGCAGCGTAGAGGGAGGGCGGGAGACCCAGTACTTC.

This chain connects TRBV6-5 to TRBJ1-4, with 9 bases aligning to TRBD1. Germline loops: CDR1 MNHEY, CDR2 SVGAGI. Trimming removed 6 bases from V and 8 bases from J; junction bases left unmatched: 7. The CDR3 is 14 residues long. CDR3 sequence: CASRDRGKGEKLFF. CDR3 coding DNA: TGTGCCAGCAGGGACAGGGGAAAGGGAGAAAAACTGTTTTTT.

J is TRBJ1-2 and V is TRBV19; 10 nucleotides align to TRBD1. This CDR3 has 14 amino acids. V was pared by 6 bases and J by 3 bases, with 4 bases of the junction left unmatched. Looked up from germline, CDR1 is LNHDA and CDR2 is SQIVND (reference sequence). CDR3 coding DNA: TGTGCCAGTAGCAGACAGGGGGCGGACTATGGCTACACCTTC. Encoded protein: CASSRQGADYGYTF.

V usage is TRBV7-6 and J usage is TRBJ1-2; D may be TRBD1 (5 bases). Trimming left V 6 bases short and J 2 bases short, with 16 bases between. Germline V gene data show CDR1 as SGHVS and CDR2 as FNYEAQ. This CDR3 region has 15 residues. CDR3 protein: CASSLSTEPNYGYTF. The CDR3 nucleotides are TGTGCCAGCAGTCTCTCGACAGAGCCGAACTATGGCTACACCTTC.

This rearrangement joins TRBV28 to TRBJ1-6; D not resolved. The CDR3 length is 14 residues. CDR1 and CDR2 (germline): MDHEN, SYDVKM. The V gene lost 6 bases and the J gene lost 9 bases, with 15 bases spanning the gap. The CDR3 region is CASSRTMGASPLHF. DNA of the CDR3: TGTGCCAGCAGCCGAACGATGGGAGCTTCACCCCTCCACTTT.

The gene calls are TRBV28 and TRBJ1-5; 8 positions agree with TRBD1. CDR3 length: 14 residues. V dropped 6 bases and J dropped 5; count of bases not matched to a gene: 6. Germline V gene sequence: CDR1 MDHEN, CDR2 SYDVKM. CDR3 residues: CASRMTGEHQPQHF. CDR3 DNA sequence: TGTGCCAGCAGGATGACAGGGGAGCATCAGCCCCAGCATTTT.

In its sample, this clone was seen a few times. The V call is TRBV7-8, the J call TRBJ1-3; D remains unclear. The CDR3 contains 15 residues. V was cut by 0 bases and J by 4 bases, with 10 bases left in between. Germline V gene sequence: CDR1 SGHVS, CDR2 FQNEAQ. The CDR3 spells CASSLAGDAGNTIYF. In DNA, the CDR3 is TGTGCCAGCAGCTTAGCGGGAGACGCCGGAAACACCATATATTTT.

The J gene is TRBJ1-1, the V gene TRBV7-3; tentative D call: TRBD1 (5 bases). This CDR3 region has 12 residues. Between the trimmed V and J ends, which lost 10 bases and 2 bases, there was a span of 11 bases. The germline CDR1 and CDR2 sequences are SGHTA and FQGTGA. The CDR3 DNA reads as TGTGCCATCCGCGGGGGTAACACTGAAGCTTTCTTT. This encodes CAIRGGNTEAFF.

The J gene is TRBJ1-2, the V gene TRBV19; tentatively, D is TRBD1 (5 bases). The V and J ends lost 7 bases and 8 bases respectively, with 20 bases between them. There are 14 residues in the CDR3. Per the germline V gene, CDR1 is LNHDA and CDR2 is SQIVND (reference sequence). The CDR3 sequence is CASTEGRGRRGYTF. As DNA, the CDR3 is TGTGCCAGTACCGAGGGGAGGGGCCGGAGAGGCTACACCTTC.

This clone was detected only a few times. This chain connects TRBV10-1 to TRBJ2-2, with D possibly matching TRBD1 (6 bases). Deletions cut 5 bases from V and 6 bases from J, with 13 bases between. Germline CDR1 WNHNN, CDR2 SYGVQD (reference sequence). The CDR3 sequence is 14 residues long. CDR3 DNA sequence: TGCGCCAGCAGTCAATCAGGGGAAGCCGGGGAGCTGTTTTTT. This encodes CASSQSGEAGELFF.

A single count supports this clone. CDR3 coding DNA: TGTGCCAGCTCTCGGACAGGGGGTGGCACAGATACGCAGTATTTT. Amino acid sequence: CASSRTGGGTDTQYF. The chain is built from TRBV18 and TRBJ2-3, with 10 bases fitting TRBD1. Per the germline V gene, CDR1 is KGHSH and CDR2 is LQKENI. CDR3 size: 15 residues. With V trimmed by 6 bases and J by 1 base, 4 bases remained unmatched.

The chain carries TRBV5-5 and TRBJ1-2; the match to TRBD1 covers 9 bases. With V trimmed by 3 bases and J by 7 bases, 7 bases remained unmatched. Germline lookup yields CDR1 SGHKS and CDR2 YYEKEE (reference sequence). The CDR3 is 14 amino acids. Here the CDR3 reads CASSSTGGAVGYTF. CDR3 DNA sequence: TGTGCCAGCAGCTCTACAGGGGGCGCAGTTGGCTACACCTTC.

The chain carries TRBV10-3 and TRBJ2-7; tentatively, D is TRBD2 (5 bases). Looked up from germline, CDR1 is ENHRY and CDR2 is SYGVKD. Trimming took 2 bases from V and 3 from J, leaving 8 bases between them. This CDR3 has 13 residues. CDR3 DNA sequence: TGTGCCATCAGTGAGGGAGGCCGCTACGAGCAGTACTTC. Its protein is CAISEGGRYEQYF.